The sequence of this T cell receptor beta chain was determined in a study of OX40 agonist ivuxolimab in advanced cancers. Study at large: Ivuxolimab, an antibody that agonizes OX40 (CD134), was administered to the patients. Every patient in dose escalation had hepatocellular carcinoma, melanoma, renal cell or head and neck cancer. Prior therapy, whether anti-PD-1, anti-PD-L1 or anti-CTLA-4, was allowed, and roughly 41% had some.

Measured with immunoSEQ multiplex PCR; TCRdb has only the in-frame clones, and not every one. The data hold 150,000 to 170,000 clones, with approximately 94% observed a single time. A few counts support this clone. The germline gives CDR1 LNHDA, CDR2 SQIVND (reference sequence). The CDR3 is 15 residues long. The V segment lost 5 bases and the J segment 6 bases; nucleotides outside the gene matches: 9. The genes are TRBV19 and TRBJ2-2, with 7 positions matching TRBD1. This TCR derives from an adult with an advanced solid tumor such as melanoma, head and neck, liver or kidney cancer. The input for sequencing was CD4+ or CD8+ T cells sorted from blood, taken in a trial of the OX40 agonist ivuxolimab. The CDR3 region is CASSSAGTVAGELFF. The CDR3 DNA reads TGTGCCAGTAGTTCCGCCGGGACAGTCGCCGGGGAGCTGTTTTTT. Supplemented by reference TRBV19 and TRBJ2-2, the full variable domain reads DGGITQSPKYLFRKEGQNVTLSCEQNLNHDAMYWYRQDPGQGLRLIYYSQIVNDFQKGDIAEGYSVSREKKESFPLTVTSAQKNPTAFYLCASSSAGTVAGELFFGEGSRLTVL.